This TCR beta chain was sequenced during a study of control samples from healthy donors and cancer patients. Profiling relied on immunoSEQ multiplex PCR, and the TCRdb table lists in-frame clones only, not all of them. The sample lists about 150,000 clones, approximately 93% seen once, with 5% to 7% in the top ten. V was clipped by 6 bases and J by 1 base, with 6 bases between them. This CDR3 region has 12 residues. The receptor was derived from a man younger than 30 in good health. The sequenced sample consisted of blood. The chain couples TRBV12-3 or TRBV12-4 to TRBJ1-1, with D possibly matching TRBD1 (6 bases). CDR3 protein: CASRTGNTEAFF. Here the CDR3 DNA reads TGTGCCAGCAGGACAGGGAACACTGAAGCTTTCTTT.